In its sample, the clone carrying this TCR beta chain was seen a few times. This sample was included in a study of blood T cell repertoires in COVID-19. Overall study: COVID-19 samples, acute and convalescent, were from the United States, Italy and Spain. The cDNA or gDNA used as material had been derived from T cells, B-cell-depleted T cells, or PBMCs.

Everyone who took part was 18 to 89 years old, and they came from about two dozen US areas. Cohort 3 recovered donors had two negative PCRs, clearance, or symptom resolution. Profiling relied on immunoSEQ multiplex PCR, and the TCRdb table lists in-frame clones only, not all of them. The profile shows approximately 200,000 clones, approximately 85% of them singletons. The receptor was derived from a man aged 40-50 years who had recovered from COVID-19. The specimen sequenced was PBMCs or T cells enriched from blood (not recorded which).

The CDR3 here is CASSLGWTGSNTEAFF. Written as DNA, the CDR3 is TGCGCCAGCAGCTTGGGTTGGACAGGGTCAAACACTGAAGCTTTCTTT. The rearrangement links TRBV5-1 to TRBJ1-1; 8 bases map to TRBD1. Trimming at V came to 0 bases and at J to 2 bases, leaving 6 bases not matched to a gene. The germline CDR1 and CDR2 sequences are SGHRS and YFSETQ. CDR3 length: 16 amino acids.